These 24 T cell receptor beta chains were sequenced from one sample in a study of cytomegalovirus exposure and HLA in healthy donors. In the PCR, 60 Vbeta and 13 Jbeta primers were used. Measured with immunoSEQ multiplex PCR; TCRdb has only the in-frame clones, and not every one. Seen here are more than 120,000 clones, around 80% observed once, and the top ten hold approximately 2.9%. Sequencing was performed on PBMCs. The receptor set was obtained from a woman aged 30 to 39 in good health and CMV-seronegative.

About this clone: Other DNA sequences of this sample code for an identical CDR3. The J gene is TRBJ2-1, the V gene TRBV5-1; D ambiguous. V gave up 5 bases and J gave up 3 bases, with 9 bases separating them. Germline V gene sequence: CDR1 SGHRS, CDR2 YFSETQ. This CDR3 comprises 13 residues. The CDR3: CASSLDNYNEQFF. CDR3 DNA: TGCGCCAGCAGTCTCGACAACTACAATGAGCAGTTCTTC.

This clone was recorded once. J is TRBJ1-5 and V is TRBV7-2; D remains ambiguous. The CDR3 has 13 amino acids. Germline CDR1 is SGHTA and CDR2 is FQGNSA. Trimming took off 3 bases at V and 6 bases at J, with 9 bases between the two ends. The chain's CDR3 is CASSFSESQPQHF. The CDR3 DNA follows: TGTGCCAGCAGCTTTTCGGAGAGTCAGCCCCAGCATTTT.

In DNA form, the CDR3 reads TGTGCCAGCAGGTGGTCAGGACGGACTACTGGGGAGCAGTTCTTC. Its translation: CASRWSGRTTGEQFF. The rearrangement uses TRBV5-4 and TRBJ2-1, with a weak D call TRBD2 (6 bases). The V gene's germline CDR1 is SGHNT and CDR2 YYREEE (reference sequence). V was cut by 5 bases and J by 10 bases, with 22 bases left in between. CDR3 size: 15 residues.

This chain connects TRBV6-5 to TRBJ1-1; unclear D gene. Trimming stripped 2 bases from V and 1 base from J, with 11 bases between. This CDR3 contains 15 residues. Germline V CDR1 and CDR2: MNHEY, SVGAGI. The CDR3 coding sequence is TGTGCCAGCAGTTACCTGCGCCAGGCGAACACTGAAGCTTTCTTT. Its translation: CASSYLRQANTEAFF.

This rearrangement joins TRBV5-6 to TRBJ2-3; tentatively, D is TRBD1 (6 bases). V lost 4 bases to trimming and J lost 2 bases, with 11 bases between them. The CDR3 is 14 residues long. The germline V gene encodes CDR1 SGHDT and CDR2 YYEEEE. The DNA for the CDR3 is TGTGCCAGCAGCCAGGACAGTGCCACAGATACGCAGTATTTT. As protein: CASSQDSATDTQYF.

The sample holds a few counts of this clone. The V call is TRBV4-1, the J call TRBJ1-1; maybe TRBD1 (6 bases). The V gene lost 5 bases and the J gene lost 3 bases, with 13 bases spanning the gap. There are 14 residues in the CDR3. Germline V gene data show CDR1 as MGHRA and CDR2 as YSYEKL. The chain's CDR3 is CASSAQGFDTEAFF. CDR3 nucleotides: TGCGCCAGCAGCGCACAGGGTTTCGACACTGAAGCTTTCTTT.

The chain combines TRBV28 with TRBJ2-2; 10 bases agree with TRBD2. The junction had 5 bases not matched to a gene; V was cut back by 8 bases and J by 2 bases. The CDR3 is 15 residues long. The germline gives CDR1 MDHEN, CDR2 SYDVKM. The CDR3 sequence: CASGLAGGNTGELFF. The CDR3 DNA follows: TGTGCCAGCGGGTTAGCGGGAGGTAACACCGGGGAGCTGTTTTTT.

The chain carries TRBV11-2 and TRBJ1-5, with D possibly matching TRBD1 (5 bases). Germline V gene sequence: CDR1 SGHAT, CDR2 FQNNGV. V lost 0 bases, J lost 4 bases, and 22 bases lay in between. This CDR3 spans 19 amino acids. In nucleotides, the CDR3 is TGTGCCAGCAGCTTAGATAGTGAGCAGGGAAGGGTGAAGAATCAGCCCCAGCATTTT. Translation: CASSLDSEQGRVKNQPQHF.

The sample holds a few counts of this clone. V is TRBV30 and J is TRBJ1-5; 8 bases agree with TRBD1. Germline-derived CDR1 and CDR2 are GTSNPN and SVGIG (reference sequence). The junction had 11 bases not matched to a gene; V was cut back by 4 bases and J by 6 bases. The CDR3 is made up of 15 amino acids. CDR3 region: CAWTEDRVIGQPQHF. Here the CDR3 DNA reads TGTGCCTGGACCGAGGACAGGGTAATAGGTCAGCCCCAGCATTTT.

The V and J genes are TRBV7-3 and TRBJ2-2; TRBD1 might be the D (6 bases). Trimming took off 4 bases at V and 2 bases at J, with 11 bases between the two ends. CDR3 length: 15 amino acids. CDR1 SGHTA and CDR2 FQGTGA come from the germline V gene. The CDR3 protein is CASSWAGDNTGELFF. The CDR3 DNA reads TGTGCCAGCAGCTGGGCAGGGGACAACACCGGGGAGCTGTTTTTT.

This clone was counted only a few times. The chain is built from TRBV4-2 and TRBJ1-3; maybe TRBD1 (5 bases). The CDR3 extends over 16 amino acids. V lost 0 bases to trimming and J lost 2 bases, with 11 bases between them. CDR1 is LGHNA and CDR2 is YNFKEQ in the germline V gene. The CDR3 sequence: CASSQDWPTAGNTIYF. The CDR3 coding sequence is TGTGCCAGCAGCCAAGACTGGCCGACAGCTGGAAACACCATATATTTT.

CDR3: CASSEPSYNEQFF. The CDR3 DNA reads TGTGCCAGCAGTGAACCTAGCTACAATGAGCAGTTCTTC. The rearrangement joins TRBV6-1 to TRBJ2-1; D unclear. Per the germline V gene, CDR1 is MNHNS and CDR2 is SASEGT. Trimming removed 2 bases at V and 3 bases at J, with 5 bases between. The length of the CDR3 is 13 residues.

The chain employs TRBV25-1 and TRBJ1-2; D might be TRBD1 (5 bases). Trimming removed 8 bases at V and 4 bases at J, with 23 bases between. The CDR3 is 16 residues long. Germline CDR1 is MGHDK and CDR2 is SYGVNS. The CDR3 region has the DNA TGTGCCAGCCAGCGCTCCGGGTGGGCCGGGGGCTATGGCTACACCTTC. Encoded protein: CASQRSGWAGGYGYTF.

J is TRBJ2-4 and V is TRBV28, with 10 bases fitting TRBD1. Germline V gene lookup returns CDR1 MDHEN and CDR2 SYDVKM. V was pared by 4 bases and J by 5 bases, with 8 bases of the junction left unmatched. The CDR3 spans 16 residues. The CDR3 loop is CASSSGQGMGENIQYF. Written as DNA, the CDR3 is TGTGCCAGCAGTTCGGGACAGGGGATGGGCGAAAACATTCAGTACTTC.

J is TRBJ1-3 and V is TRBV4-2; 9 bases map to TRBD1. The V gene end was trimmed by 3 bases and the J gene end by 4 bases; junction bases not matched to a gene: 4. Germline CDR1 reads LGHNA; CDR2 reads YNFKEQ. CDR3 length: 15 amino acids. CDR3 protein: CASSQGQGGGNTIYF. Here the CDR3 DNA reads TGTGCCAGCAGCCAGGGACAGGGAGGCGGAAACACCATATATTTT.

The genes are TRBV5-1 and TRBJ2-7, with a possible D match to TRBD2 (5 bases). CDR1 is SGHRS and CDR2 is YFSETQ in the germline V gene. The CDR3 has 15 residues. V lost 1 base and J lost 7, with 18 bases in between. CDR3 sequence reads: CASSLTTVRTGEQYF. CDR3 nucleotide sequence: TGCGCCAGCAGCTTGACAACCGTCCGGACGGGGGAGCAGTACTTC.

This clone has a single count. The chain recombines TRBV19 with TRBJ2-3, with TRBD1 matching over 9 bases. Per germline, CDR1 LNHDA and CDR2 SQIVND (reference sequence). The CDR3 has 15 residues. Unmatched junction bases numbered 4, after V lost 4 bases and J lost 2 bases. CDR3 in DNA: TGTGCCAGTAGTAATTGGGACAGGGACACAGATACGCAGTATTTT. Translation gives CASSNWDRDTDTQYF.

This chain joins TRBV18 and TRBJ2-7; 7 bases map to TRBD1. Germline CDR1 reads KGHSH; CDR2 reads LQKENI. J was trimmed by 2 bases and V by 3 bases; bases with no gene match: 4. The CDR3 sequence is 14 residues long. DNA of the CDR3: TGTGCCAGCTCACCGGACAGGTCAGCCTACGAGCAGTACTTC. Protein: CASSPDRSAYEQYF.

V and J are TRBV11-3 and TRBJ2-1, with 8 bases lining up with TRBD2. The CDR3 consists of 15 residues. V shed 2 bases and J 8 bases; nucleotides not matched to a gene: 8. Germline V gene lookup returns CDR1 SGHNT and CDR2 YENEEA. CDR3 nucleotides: TGTGCCAGCAGCTTATACAGCGGGGGACCTGATGAGCAGTTCTTC. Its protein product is CASSLYSGGPDEQFF.

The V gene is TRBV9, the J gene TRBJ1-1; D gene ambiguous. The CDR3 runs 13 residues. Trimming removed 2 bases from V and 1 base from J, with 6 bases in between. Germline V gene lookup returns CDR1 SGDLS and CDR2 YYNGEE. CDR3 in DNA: TGTGCCAGCAGCGTCTCAGGGAACACTGAAGCTTTCTTT. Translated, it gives CASSVSGNTEAFF. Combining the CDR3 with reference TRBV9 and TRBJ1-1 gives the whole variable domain DSGVTQTPKHLITATGQRVTLRCSPRSGDLSVYWYQQSLDQGLQFLIQYYNGEERAKGNILERFSAQQFPDLHSELNLSSLELGDSALYFCASSVSGNTEAFFGQGTRLTVV.

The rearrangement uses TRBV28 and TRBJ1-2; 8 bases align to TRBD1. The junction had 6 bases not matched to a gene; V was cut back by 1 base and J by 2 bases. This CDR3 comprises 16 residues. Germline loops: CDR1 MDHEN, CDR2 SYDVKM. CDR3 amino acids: CASSLYPGGENYGYTF. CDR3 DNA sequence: TGTGCCAGCAGTTTATACCCAGGGGGCGAGAACTATGGCTACACCTTC.

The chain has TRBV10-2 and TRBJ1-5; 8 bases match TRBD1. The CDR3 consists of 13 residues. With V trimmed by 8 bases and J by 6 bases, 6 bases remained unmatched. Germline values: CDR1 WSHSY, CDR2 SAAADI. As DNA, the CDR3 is TGCGCCAGCCCCGGACAGGGCGGTCAGCCCCAGCATTTT. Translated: CASPGQGGQPQHF.

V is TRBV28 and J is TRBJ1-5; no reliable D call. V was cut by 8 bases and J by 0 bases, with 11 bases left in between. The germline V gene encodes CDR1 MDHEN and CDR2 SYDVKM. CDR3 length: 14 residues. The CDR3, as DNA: TGTGCCAGCGGGCCAGATTATAGCAATCAGCCCCAGCATTTT. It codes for CASGPDYSNQPQHF.

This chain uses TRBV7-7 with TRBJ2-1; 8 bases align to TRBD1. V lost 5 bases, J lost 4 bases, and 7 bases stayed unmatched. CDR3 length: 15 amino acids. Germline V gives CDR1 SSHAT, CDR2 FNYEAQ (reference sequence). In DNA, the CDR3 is TGTGCCAGCAGCGAGGACCGGGACAGGTACAATGAGCAGTTCTTC. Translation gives CASSEDRDRYNEQFF.